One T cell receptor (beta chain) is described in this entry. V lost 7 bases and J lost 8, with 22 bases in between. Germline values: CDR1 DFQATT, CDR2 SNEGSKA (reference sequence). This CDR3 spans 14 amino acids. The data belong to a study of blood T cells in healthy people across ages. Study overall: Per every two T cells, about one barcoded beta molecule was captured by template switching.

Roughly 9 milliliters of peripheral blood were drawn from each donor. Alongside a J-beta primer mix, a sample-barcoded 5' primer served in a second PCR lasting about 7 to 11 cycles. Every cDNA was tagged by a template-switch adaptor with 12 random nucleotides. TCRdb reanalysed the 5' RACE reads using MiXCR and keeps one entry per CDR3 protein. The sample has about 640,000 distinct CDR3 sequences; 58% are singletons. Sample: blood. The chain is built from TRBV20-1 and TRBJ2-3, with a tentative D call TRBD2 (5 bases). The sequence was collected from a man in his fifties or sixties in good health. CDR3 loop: CSGARALAGSTQYF. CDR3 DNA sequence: TGCAGTGGCGCGAGGGCCCTAGCCGGATCTACGCAGTATTTT.